The 26 T cell receptor beta chains listed next were all sequenced from one sample in a study of blood T cell repertoires in COVID-19 (TCRdb year 2020). The library was prepared using the immunoSEQ multiplex PCR assay. The table comes from immuneACCESS by way of TCRdb, which keeps in-frame sequences with V and J called. Part of the clones is missing from these tables; in studies checked, under half for an unresolved V gene and the rest for unknown reasons. In all, the sample holds approximately 130,000 clones, and around 85% of those were seen once. About 17% of the sample is in the top ten clones. The sequenced sample consisted of peripheral blood. These TCRs come from a woman in her forties or fifties who had recovered from COVID-19.

The table lists this clone with a count of one. The chain links TRBV27 to TRBJ2-5; TRBD2 matches at 7 bases. The germline V gene encodes CDR1 MNHEY and CDR2 SMNVEV (reference sequence). This CDR3 has 21 amino acids. The V gene end was trimmed by 4 bases and the J gene end by 1 base; junction bases not matched to a gene: 24. Here the CDR3 DNA reads TGTGCCAGCAGTTCACGGTTACGACGAGGACTAGTATTGGGGATCCAAGAGACCCAGTACTTC. Translation: CASSSRLRRGLVLGIQETQYF.

This sequence joins TRBV29-1 and TRBJ2-5; D perhaps matches TRBD2 (6 bases). CDR1 is SQVTM and CDR2 is ANQGSEA in the germline V gene. The CDR3 contains 14 residues. Trimming took off 7 bases at V and 3 bases at J, with 18 bases between the two ends. CDR3 sequence (DNA): TGCAGCGCCCGCCCAGCAGCGGGTAAAGAGACCCAGTACTTC. Amino acids: CSARPAAGKETQYF.

CDR3 nucleotide sequence: TGCAGTGCTAGTAGATACCCAGGGGCCCTTGGCAATCAGCCCCAGCATTTT. Its protein is CSASRYPGALGNQPQHF. This chain links TRBV20-1 with TRBJ1-5; D perhaps matches TRBD1 (6 bases). Trimming left V 3 bases short and J 2 bases short, with 20 bases between. CDR1 and CDR2 (germline): DFQATT, SNEGSKA (reference sequence). This CDR3 is built from 17 residues.

The chain has TRBV12-3 or TRBV12-4 and TRBJ1-6; no definite D call. V was cut by 8 bases and J by 9 bases, with 11 bases left in between. The CDR3 runs 12 residues. In DNA form, the CDR3 reads TGTGCCAGCTCCCGCGGGCGTTCACCCCTCCACTTT. The encoded protein is CASSRGRSPLHF.

Here the CDR3 reads CASSKKATAGRRTDTQYF. CDR3 nucleotides: TGTGCCAGCAGCAAAAAAGCTACCGCGGGACGGCGCACAGATACGCAGTATTTT. This chain connects TRBV21-1 to TRBJ2-3; the table's D call of TRBD2 was not tested on the DNA. TRBV21-1 is marked as a pseudogene. This CDR3 is 18 amino acids long.

V and J are TRBV4-2 and TRBJ2-5, with 7 bases fitting TRBD2. The CDR3 is 15 amino acids. The germline CDR1 and CDR2 sequences are LGHNA and YNFKEQ. The V segment lost 5 bases and the J segment 8 bases; nucleotides outside the gene matches: 14. The CDR3 protein is CASSETGGSYPTQYF. The CDR3 DNA is TGTGCCAGCAGCGAAACCGGCGGGAGCTATCCAACCCAGTACTTC.

This sequence joins TRBV20-1 and TRBJ1-1, with 7 bases aligning to TRBD1. The CDR3 has 14 residues. The germline V gene has CDR1 DFQATT and CDR2 SNEGSKA (reference sequence). Trimming cost V 3 bases and J 5 bases; bases outside gene matches: 9. In DNA, the CDR3 is TGCAGTGCTAGTCCCGGCAGGGGGAGGACTGAAGCTTTCTTT. This encodes CSASPGRGRTEAFF.

The chain carries TRBV2 and TRBJ1-2; TRBD1 matches at 7 bases. Unmatched junction bases numbered 10, after V lost 5 bases and J lost 7 bases. Germline loops: CDR1 SNHLY, CDR2 FYNNEI. The CDR3 loop spans 14 amino acids. The CDR3 DNA reads as TGTGCCAGCAGTCCAGGGGGTAGCTCACGTGGCTACACCTTC. Its protein product is CASSPGGSSRGYTF.

The rearrangement joins TRBV2 to TRBJ1-1; possibly TRBD1 for D (5 bases). This CDR3 has 14 amino acids. V lost 3 bases to trimming and J lost 1 base, with 9 bases between them. From germline, CDR1 is SNHLY and CDR2 FYNNEI. CDR3: CASSDQGTNTEAFF. The CDR3 nucleotides are TGTGCCAGCAGTGATCAGGGAACGAACACTGAAGCTTTCTTT.

The table lists this clone with a count of one. The chain has TRBV7-2 and TRBJ1-3, with 7 bases aligning to TRBD1. With 5 bases clipped from V and 2 bases from J, the junction kept 6 bases outside the gene matches. CDR1 is SGHTA, CDR2 FQGNSA, per germline. The CDR3 has 15 amino acids. As DNA, the CDR3 is TGTGCCAGCAGCCGCTCGGGGACAGCTGGAAACACCATATATTTT. Its translation is CASSRSGTAGNTIYF.

This sequence joins TRBV29-1 and TRBJ1-4; D might be TRBD1 (5 bases). In germline, CDR1 is SQVTM, CDR2 ANQGSEA. This CDR3 is built from 11 residues. V was pared by 5 bases and J by 8 bases, with 9 bases between. The DNA of the CDR3 is TGCAGCGTTAGCAACAGGGAAAAACTGTTTTTT. Translated: CSVSNREKLFF.

The V and J genes are TRBV25-1 and TRBJ2-7, with D perhaps matching TRBD2 (6 bases). The CDR3 length is 14 residues. Per the germline V gene, CDR1 is MGHDK and CDR2 is SYGVNS. Trimming stripped 1 base from V and 0 bases from J, with 7 bases between. The CDR3 sequence is CASSEWRDSYEQYF. The CDR3 region has the DNA TGTGCCAGCAGTGAATGGCGGGACTCCTACGAGCAGTACTTC.

The V call is TRBV12-5, the J call TRBJ1-1; 9 nucleotides align to TRBD1. The CDR3 loop spans 16 amino acids. V lost 0 bases to trimming and J lost 3 bases; unmatched junction nucleotides: 5. Germline V gene sequence: CDR1 LGHNT, CDR2 FRNRAP. The CDR3 loop is CASGLVLGQGHTEAFF. The DNA of the CDR3 is TGTGCTAGTGGTTTGGTCTTGGGACAGGGTCACACTGAAGCTTTCTTT.

The chain recombines TRBV12-3 or TRBV12-4 with TRBJ2-5; D perhaps matches TRBD1 (6 bases). The germline V and J ends were trimmed by 2 bases and 6 bases, with 10 bases remaining between them. The CDR3 spans 13 residues. The CDR3 DNA reads as TGTGCCAGCAGTTTACAGGGGACGAAGACCCAGTACTTC. As protein: CASSLQGTKTQYF.

J is TRBJ2-7 and V is TRBV7-2, with 7 bases aligning to TRBD1. Germline V gives CDR1 SGHTA, CDR2 FQGNSA. The CDR3 consists of 15 residues. Germline trimming cut 5 bases from V and 0 bases from J; bases unmatched to any gene: 7. As DNA, the CDR3 is TGTGCCAGCAGCCCCAGACAGGGTATCTCCTACGAGCAGTACTTC. Encoded protein: CASSPRQGISYEQYF.

This clone was recorded only once. This sequence joins TRBV5-1 and TRBJ2-6; tentative D call: TRBD1 (6 bases). This CDR3 is 17 amino acids long. Trimming cost V 3 bases and J 0 bases, with 13 bases left between them. CDR1 is SGHRS and CDR2 is YFSETQ in the germline V gene. This CDR3 is CASSSSTGPSGANVLTF. CDR3 DNA: TGCGCCAGCAGCTCATCGACAGGACCCTCTGGGGCCAACGTCCTGACTTTC.

The rearrangement joins TRBV4-2 to TRBJ2-5; D might be TRBD2 (6 bases). The CDR3 is 15 residues long. V was cut by 1 base and J by 5 bases, with 14 bases left in between. Germline loops: CDR1 LGHNA, CDR2 YNFKEQ. CDR3 coding DNA: TGTGCCAGCAGCCAAGCCGGGACTCCGTTGGAGACCCAGTACTTC. The encoded protein is CASSQAGTPLETQYF.

This clone was counted once. The V call is TRBV7-5, the J call TRBJ2-3; the D call of TRBD1 is as the table states it, not checked on the DNA. TRBV7-5 is a pseudogene. The CDR3 has 16 residues. The CDR3 nucleotides are TGTGCCAGAAGCTCCTTGGGACAGGGAGAACCAGATACGCAGTATTTT. This sequence encodes CARSSLGQGEPDTQYF.

The chain carries TRBV7-8 and TRBJ2-2, with 7 bases lining up with TRBD1. V gave up 5 bases and J gave up 4 bases; unmatched junction bases: 7. Germline-derived CDR1 and CDR2 are SGHVS and FQNEAQ. The CDR3 spans 15 residues. For the CDR3, the DNA is TGTGCCAGCAGCCTTGGGACAGCATCCACCGGGGAGCTGTTTTTT. It encodes CASSLGTASTGELFF.

The rearrangement uses TRBV10-1 and TRBJ1-1; D remains ambiguous. Germline V gene sequence: CDR1 WNHNN, CDR2 SYGVQD (reference sequence). The V end was cut by 6 bases, the J end by 0 bases, with 8 bases between. The CDR3 extends over 13 amino acids. CDR3 bases: TGCGCCAGCAGACTCGGGTTGAACACTGAAGCTTTCTTT. It encodes CASRLGLNTEAFF.

J is TRBJ2-7 and V is TRBV4-1, with D possibly matching TRBD2 (6 bases). CDR1 and CDR2 (germline): MGHRA, YSYEKL. The V gene lost 1 base and the J gene lost 2 bases, with 12 bases spanning the gap. The CDR3 loop spans 15 amino acids. CDR3 in DNA: TGCGCCAGCAGCCAAGGGGGGGAAATCGCCTACGAGCAGTACTTC. This codes for CASSQGGEIAYEQYF.

The DNA for the CDR3 is TGTGCCAGCAGCCCTGCTAGGGGCGTGGAGACCCAGTACTTC. Its protein product is CASSPARGVETQYF. The chain has TRBV3-1 (or the pseudogene TRBV3-2) and TRBJ2-5; perhaps TRBD1 as D (5 bases). V gave up 4 bases and J gave up 5 bases, with 14 bases separating them. CDR1 LGHDT and CDR2 YNNKEL come from the germline V gene (reference sequence). CDR3 length equals 14 residues.

A single count supports this clone. The chain is built from TRBV5-1 and TRBJ1-4, with no clear D. Trimming removed 0 bases from V and 7 bases from J, with 7 bases in between. The germline gives CDR1 SGHRS, CDR2 YFSETQ. The CDR3 contains 13 residues. CDR3 DNA: TGCGCCAGCAGCTTGGAGAGTAGTGAAAAACTGTTTTTT. The encoded protein is CASSLESSEKLFF.

This clone was detected once. The gene calls are TRBV12-3 or TRBV12-4 and TRBJ2-5, with TRBD1 as a possible D gene (6 bases). V was trimmed by 6 bases and J by 1 base, leaving 6 bases between them. This CDR3 is built from 12 residues. CDR3 DNA sequence: TGTGCCAGCAGGGACAGCCAAGAGACCCAGTACTTC. It is translated as CASRDSQETQYF.

The V call is TRBV7-8, the J call TRBJ1-1; 8 bases align to TRBD1. The trim removed 5 bases at V and 3 bases at J, leaving 2 bases unmatched. The CDR3 contains 13 residues. Germline CDR1 and CDR2: SGHVS and FQNEAQ. DNA for the CDR3: TGTGCCAGCAGCCGACAGGGGTACACTGAAGCTTTCTTT. Its protein product is CASSRQGYTEAFF. The variable domain in full, with the rest retrieved from reference TRBV7-8 and TRBJ1-1, is GAGVSQSPRYKVAKRGQDVALRCDPISGHVSLFWYQQALGQGPEFLTYFQNEAQLDKSGLPSDRFFAERPEGSVSTLKIQRTQQEDSAVYLCASSRQGYTEAFFGQGTRLTVV.

V and J are TRBV29-1 and TRBJ1-2; maybe TRBD1 (5 bases). CDR1 is SQVTM and CDR2 is ANQGSEA in the germline V gene. The CDR3 is made up of 10 amino acids. V was pared by 4 bases and J by 14 bases, with 14 bases between. DNA of the CDR3: TGCAGCGTTGGGAGGGACGCTGGAACCTTC. Translation gives CSVGRDAGTF.